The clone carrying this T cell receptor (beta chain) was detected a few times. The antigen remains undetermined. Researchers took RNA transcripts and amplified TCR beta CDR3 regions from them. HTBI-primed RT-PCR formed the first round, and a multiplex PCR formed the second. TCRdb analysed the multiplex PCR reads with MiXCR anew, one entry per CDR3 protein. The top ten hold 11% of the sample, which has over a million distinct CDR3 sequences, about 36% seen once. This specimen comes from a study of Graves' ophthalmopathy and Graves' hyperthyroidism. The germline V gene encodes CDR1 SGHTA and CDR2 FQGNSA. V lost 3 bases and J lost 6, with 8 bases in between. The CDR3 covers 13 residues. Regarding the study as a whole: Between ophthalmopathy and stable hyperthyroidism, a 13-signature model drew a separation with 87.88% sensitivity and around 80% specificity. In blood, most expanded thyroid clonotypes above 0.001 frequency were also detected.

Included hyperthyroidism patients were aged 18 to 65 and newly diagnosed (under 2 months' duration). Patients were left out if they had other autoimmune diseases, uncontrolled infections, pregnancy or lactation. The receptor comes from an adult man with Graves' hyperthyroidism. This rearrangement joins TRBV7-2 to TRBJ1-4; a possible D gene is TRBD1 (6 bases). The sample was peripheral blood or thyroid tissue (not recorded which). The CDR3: CASSLGTYEKLFF. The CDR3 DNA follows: TGTGCCAGCAGCTTGGGGACATATGAAAAACTGTTTTTT.